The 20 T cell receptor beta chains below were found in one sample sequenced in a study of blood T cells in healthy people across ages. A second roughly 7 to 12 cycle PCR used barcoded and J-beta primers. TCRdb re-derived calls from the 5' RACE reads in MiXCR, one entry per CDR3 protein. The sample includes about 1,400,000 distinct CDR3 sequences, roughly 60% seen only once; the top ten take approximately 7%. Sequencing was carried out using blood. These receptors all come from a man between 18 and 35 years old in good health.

In nucleotides, the CDR3 is TGTGCCAGCAGCCAAGATTCGGTTAACTATGGCTACACCTTC. Protein: CASSQDSVNYGYTF. V is TRBV3-1 and J is TRBJ1-2; no definite D call. The CDR3 sequence is 14 residues long. Trimming stripped 0 bases from V and 1 base from J, with 6 bases between. Germline V gives CDR1 LGHDT, CDR2 YNNKEL (reference sequence). Combining the CDR3 with reference TRBV3-1 and TRBJ1-2 gives the whole variable domain DTAVSQTPKYLVTQMGNDKSIKCEQNLGHDTMYWYKQDSKKFLKIMFSYNNKELIINETVPNRFSPKSPDKAHLNLHINSLELGDSAVYFCASSQDSVNYGYTFGSGTRLTVV.

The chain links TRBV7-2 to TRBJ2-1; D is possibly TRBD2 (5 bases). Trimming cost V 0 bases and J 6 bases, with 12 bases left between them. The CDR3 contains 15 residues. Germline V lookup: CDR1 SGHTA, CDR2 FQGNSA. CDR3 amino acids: CASSLAWVAGNEQFF. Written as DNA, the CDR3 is TGTGCCAGCAGCTTAGCCTGGGTGGCGGGCAATGAGCAGTTCTTC.

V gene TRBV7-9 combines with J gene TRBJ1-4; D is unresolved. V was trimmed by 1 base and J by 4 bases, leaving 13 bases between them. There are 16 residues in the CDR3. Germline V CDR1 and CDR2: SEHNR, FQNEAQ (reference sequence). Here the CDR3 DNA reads TGTGCCAGCAGCTTAGGAAGAACAAGGGATAATGAAAAACTGTTTTTT. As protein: CASSLGRTRDNEKLFF.

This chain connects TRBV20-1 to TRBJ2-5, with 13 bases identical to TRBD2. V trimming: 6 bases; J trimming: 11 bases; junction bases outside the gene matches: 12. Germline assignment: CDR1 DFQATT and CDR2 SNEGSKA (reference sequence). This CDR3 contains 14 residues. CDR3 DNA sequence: TGCAGTGCCCCGGGACTAGCGGGGCCCAATGAGCAGTACTTC. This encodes CSAPGLAGPNEQYF.

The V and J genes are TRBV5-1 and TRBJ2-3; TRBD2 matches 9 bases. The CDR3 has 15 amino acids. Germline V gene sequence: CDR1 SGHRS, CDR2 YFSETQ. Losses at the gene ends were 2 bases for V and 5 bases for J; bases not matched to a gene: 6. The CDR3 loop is CASSFSGRGEDTQYF. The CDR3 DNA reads TGCGCCAGCAGCTTTAGCGGGAGAGGGGAAGATACGCAGTATTTT.

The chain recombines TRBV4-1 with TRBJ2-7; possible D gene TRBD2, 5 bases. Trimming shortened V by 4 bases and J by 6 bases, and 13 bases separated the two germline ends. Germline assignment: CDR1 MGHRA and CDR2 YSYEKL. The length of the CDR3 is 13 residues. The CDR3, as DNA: TGCGCCAGCAGCCGAGAAACTAGTCGCGAGCAGTACTTC. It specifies CASSRETSREQYF.

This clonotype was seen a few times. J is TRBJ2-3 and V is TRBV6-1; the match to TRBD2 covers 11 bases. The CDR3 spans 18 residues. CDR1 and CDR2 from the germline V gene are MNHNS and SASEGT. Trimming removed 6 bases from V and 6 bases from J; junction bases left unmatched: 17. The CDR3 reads CASSLGFGSGGASDTQYF. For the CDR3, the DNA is TGTGCCAGCAGCCTCGGGTTCGGTAGCGGGGGGGCTTCGGATACGCAGTATTTT.

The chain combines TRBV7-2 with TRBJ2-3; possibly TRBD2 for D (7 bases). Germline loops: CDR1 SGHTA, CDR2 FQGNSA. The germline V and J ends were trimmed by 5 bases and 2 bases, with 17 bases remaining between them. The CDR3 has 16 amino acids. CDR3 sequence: CASSRARGLHTDTQYF. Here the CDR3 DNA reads TGTGCCAGCAGCCGGGCGCGGGGGCTACACACAGATACGCAGTATTTT. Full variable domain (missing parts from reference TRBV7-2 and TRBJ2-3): GAGVSQSPSNKVTEKGKDVELRCDPISGHTALYWYRQSLGQGLEFLIYFQGNSAPDKSGLPSDRFSAERTGGSVSTLTIQRTQQEDSAVYLCASSRARGLHTDTQYFGPGTRLTVL.

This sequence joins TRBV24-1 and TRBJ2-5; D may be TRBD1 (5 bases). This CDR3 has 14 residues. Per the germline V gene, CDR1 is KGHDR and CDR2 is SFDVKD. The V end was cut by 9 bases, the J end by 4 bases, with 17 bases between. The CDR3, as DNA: TGTGCCACCCCCATGTCAGGGATCGGAGAGACCCAGTACTTC. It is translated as CATPMSGIGETQYF.

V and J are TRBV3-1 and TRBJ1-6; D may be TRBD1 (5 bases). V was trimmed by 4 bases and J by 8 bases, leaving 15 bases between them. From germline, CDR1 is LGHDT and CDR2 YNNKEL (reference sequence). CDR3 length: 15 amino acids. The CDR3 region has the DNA TGTGCCAGCAGCCTAGACGCAGGGAGTTATTCACCCCTCCACTTT. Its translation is CASSLDAGSYSPLHF.

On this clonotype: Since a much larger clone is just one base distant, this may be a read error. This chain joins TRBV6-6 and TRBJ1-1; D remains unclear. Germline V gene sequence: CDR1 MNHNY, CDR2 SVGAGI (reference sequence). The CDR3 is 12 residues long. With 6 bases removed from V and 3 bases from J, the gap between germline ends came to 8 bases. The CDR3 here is CASSPADTEAFF. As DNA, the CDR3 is TGTGCCAGCAGCCCCGCGGACACTGAAGCTTTCTTT.

CDR3 loop: CATLPGASVEAFF. As DNA, the CDR3 is TGTGCCACACTCCCCGGAGCCAGTGTTGAAGCTTTCTTT. The rearrangement links TRBV2 to TRBJ1-1; no clear D gene. The CDR3 spans 13 residues. Looked up from germline, CDR1 is SNHLY and CDR2 is FYNNEI. V was cut by 10 bases and J by 7 bases, with 19 bases left in between.

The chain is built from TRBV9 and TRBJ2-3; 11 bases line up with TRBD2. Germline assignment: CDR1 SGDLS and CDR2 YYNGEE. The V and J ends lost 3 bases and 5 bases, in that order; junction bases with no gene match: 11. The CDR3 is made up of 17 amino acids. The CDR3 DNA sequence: TGTGCCAGCAGCGATTCCTCTAGCGGGGGGATTTTAGATACGCAGTATTTT. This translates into CASSDSSSGGILDTQYF.

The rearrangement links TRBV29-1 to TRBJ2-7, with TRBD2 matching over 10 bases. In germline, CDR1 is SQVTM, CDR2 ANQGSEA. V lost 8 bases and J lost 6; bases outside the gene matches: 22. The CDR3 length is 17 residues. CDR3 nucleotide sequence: TGCAGCCCCCGTCCATTGAATAGTGGGCTAGCGGGAGCCGAGCAGTACTTC. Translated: CSPRPLNSGLAGAEQYF.

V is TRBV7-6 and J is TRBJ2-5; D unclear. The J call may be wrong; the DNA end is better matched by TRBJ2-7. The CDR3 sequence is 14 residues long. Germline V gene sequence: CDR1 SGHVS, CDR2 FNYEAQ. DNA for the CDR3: TGTGCCAGCAGCTTAAGCCCAGGACCCCACGAGCAGTACTTC. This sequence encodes CASSLSPGPHEQYF.

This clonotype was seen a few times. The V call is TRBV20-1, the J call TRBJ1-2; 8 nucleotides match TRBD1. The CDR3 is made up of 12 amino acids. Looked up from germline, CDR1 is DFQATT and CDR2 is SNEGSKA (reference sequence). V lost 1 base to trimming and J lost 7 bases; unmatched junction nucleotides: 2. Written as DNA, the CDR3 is TGCAGTGCTAGAGGGACAGGGAGTGGCTACACCTTC. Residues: CSARGTGSGYTF.

For the CDR3, the DNA is TGTGCCAGCAGTCCGACAGGGGGCTTGAACACTGAAGCTTTCTTT. Translating it yields CASSPTGGLNTEAFF. The chain joins TRBV6-6 to TRBJ1-1; TRBD1 matches 10 bases. CDR1 is MNHNY, CDR2 SVGAGI, per germline (reference sequence). The CDR3 extends over 15 amino acids. V was pared by 5 bases and J by 0 bases, with 3 bases of the junction left unmatched.

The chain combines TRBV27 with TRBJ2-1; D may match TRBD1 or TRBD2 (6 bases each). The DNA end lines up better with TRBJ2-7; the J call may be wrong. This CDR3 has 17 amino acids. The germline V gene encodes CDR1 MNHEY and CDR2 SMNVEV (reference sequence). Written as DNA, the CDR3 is TGTGCCAGCAGTCCTCGGGGGCACGAAGGGGGTTACAATGAGCAGTACTTC. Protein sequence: CASSPRGHEGGYNEQYF.

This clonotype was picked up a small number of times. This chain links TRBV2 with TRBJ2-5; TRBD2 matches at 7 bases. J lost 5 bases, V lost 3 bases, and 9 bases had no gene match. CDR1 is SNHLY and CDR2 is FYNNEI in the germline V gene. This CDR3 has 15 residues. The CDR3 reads CASSDGTTEGETQYF. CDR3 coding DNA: TGTGCCAGCAGTGATGGGACTACGGAGGGGGAGACCCAGTACTTC. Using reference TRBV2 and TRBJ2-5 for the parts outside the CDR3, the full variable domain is EPEVTQTPSHQVTQMGQEVILRCVPISNHLYFYWYRQILGQKVEFLVSFYNNEISEKSEIFDDQFSVERPDGSNFTLKIRSTKLEDSAMYFCASSDGTTEGETQYFGPGTRLLVL.

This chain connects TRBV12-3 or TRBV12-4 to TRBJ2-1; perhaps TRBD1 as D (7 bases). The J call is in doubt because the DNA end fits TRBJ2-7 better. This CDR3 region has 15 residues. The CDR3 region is CASSIAGGNYNEQYF. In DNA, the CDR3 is TGTGCCAGTTCAATCGCAGGGGGGAACTACAATGAGCAGTACTTC.